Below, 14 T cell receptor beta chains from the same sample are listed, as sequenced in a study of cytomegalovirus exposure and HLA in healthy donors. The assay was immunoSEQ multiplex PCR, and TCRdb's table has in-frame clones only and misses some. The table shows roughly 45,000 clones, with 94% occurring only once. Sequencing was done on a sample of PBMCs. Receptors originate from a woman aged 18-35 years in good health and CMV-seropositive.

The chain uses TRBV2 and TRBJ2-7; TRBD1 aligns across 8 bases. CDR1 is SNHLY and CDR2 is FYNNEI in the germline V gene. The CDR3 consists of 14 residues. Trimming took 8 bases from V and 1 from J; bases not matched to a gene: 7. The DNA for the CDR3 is TGTGCCAGCGGGACAGGCCAAATGTCCTACGAGCAGTACTTC. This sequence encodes CASGTGQMSYEQYF.

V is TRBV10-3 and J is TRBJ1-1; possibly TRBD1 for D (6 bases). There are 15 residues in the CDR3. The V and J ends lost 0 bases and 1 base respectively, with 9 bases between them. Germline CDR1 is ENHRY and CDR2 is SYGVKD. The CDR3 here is CAISESVQGNTEAFF. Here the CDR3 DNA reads TGTGCCATCAGTGAGTCGGTACAGGGGAACACTGAAGCTTTCTTT.

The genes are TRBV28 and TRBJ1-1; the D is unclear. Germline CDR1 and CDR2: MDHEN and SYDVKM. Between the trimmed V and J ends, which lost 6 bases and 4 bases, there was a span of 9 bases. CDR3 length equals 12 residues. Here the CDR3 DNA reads TGTGCCAGCAGGGTAGGGAGCACTGAAGCTTTCTTT. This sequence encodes CASRVGSTEAFF.

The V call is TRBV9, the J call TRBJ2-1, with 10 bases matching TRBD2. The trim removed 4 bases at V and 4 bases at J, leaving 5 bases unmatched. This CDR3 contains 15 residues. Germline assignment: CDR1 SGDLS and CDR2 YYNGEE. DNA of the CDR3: TGTGCCAGCAGCTCTAGCGGGAGTTTGTACAATGAGCAGTTCTTC. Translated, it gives CASSSSGSLYNEQFF. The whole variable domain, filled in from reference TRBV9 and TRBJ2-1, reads DSGVTQTPKHLITATGQRVTLRCSPRSGDLSVYWYQQSLDQGLQFLIQYYNGEERAKGNILERFSAQQFPDLHSELNLSSLELGDSALYFCASSSSGSLYNEQFFGPGTRLTVL.

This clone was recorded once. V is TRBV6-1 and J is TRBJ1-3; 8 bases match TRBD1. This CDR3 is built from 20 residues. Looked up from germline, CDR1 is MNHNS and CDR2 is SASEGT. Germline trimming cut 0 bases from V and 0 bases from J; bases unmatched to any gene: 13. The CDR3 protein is CASSEALYFPTGASGNTIYF. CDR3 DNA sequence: TGTGCCAGCAGTGAAGCGCTTTATTTCCCGACAGGGGCCTCTGGAAACACCATATATTTT.

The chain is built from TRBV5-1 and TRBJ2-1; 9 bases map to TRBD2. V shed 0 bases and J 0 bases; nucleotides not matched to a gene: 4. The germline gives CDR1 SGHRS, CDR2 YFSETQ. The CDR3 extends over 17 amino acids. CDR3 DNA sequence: TGCGCCAGCAGCTTGGAAGCGGGAGGCCGCTCCTACAATGAGCAGTTCTTC. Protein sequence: CASSLEAGGRSYNEQFF.

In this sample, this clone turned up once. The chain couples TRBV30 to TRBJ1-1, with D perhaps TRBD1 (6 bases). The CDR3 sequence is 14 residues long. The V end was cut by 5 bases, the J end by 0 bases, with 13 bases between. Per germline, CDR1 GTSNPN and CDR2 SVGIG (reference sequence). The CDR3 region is CAWGWGHLNTEAFF. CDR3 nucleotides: TGTGCCTGGGGTTGGGGACACCTGAACACTGAAGCTTTCTTT.

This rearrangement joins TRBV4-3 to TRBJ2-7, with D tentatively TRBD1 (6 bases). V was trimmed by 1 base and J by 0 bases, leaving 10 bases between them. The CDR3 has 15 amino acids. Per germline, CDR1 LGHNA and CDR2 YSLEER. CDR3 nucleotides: TGCGCCAGCAGCCAAGGGCTAGGGGGCTCCTACGAGCAGTACTTC. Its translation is CASSQGLGGSYEQYF.

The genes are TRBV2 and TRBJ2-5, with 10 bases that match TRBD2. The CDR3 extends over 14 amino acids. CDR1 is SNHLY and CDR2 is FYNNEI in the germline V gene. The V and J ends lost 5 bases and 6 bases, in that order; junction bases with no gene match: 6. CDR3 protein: CASSLPGLAKTQYF. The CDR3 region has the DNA TGTGCCAGCAGTCTACCGGGACTAGCGAAGACCCAGTACTTC.

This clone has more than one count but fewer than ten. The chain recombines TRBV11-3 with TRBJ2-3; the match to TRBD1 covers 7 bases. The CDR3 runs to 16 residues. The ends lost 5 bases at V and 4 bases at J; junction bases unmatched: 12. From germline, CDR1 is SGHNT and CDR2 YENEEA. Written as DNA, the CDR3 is TGTGCCAGCAGCCCAGGGGGATTGGGCATCCCAGATACGCAGTATTTT. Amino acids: CASSPGGLGIPDTQYF.

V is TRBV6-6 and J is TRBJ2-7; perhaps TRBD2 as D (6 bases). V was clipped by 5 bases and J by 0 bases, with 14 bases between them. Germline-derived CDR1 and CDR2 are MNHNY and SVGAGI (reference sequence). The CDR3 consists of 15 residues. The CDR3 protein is CASSLLAVASYEQYF. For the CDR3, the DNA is TGTGCCAGCAGTCTTTTAGCGGTTGCCTCCTACGAGCAGTACTTC.

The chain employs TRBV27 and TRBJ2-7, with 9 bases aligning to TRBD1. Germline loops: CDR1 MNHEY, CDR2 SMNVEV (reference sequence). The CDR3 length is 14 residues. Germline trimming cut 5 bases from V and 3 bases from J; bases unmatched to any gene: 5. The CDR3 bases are TGTGCCAGCAGTCCCGGGACAGGGTTCTACGAGCAGTACTTC. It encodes CASSPGTGFYEQYF.

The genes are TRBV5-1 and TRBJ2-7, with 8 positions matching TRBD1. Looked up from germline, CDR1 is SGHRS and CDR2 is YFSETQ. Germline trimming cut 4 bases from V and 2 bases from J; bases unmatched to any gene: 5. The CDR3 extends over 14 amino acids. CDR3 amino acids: CASSATGGTYEQYF. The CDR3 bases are TGCGCCAGCAGCGCAACAGGGGGTACCTACGAGCAGTACTTC.

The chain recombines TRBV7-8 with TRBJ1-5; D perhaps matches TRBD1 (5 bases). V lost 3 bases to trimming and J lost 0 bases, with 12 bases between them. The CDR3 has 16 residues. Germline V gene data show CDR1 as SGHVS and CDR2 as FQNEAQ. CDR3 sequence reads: CASSLVQGYSNQPQHF. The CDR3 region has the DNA TGTGCCAGCAGCTTGGTCCAGGGATATAGCAATCAGCCCCAGCATTTT.